Detailed here is one T cell receptor (beta chain). Clones were read by immunoSEQ multiplex PCR, and TCRdb kept only the in-frame ones, dropping some. Of 80,000 to 130,000 clones detected, over 80% appear once; the ten largest clones hold almost 0.95%. These data originate in a study of PD-L1 blockade in urothelial cancer. Study-level background: The median T cell count in blood samples was more than 110,000.

CDR3 size: 13 residues. CDR1 and CDR2 (germline): MNHNS, SASEGT. Trimming stripped 7 bases from V and 3 bases from J, with 12 bases between. The sequenced sample was PBMCs, obtained around atezolizumab (anti-PD-L1) treatment. This chain joins TRBV6-1 and TRBJ1-2; no clear D. The TCR originated in a woman of 80 years or more with urothelial cancer. The chain's CDR3 is CASKAGVDYGYTF. The CDR3 bases are TGTGCCAGCAAGGCCGGGGTCGACTATGGCTACACCTTC.